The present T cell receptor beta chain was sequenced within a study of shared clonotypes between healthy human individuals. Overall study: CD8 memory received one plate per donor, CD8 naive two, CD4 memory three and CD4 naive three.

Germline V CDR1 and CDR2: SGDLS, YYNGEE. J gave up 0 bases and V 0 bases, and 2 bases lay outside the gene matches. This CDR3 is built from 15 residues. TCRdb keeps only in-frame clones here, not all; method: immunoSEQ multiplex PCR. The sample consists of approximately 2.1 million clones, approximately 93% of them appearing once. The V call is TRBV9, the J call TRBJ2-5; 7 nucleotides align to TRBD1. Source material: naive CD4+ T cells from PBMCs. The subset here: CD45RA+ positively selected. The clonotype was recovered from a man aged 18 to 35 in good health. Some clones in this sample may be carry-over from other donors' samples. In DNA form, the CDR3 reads TGTGCCAGCAGCGTAGACGGGACAGACCAAGAGACCCAGTACTTC. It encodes CASSVDGTDQETQYF.